The present entry profiles one T cell receptor (beta chain) with its context. The antigen is not known. The record originates from a study of identical twins' blood T cells. Study-wide results and limits: Shared environment remains a possible cause of twin similarity. Twins reportedly had markedly more similar V usage than unrelated donors, even among out-of-frame TCRbeta clonotypes.

The CDR3 has 13 amino acids. Germline V gene lookup returns CDR1 SGHTA and CDR2 FQGNSA. Trimming pared 11 bases from V and 5 bases from J, leaving 16 bases between. Six healthy women, forming three identical twin pairs, donated samples. Source study methods: Per-library CDR3 reads ranged about 2.2 to 3.6 million; clonotypes, ~85,000 to ~500,000. TCRdb recomputed calls from the 5' RACE reads with MiXCR, one row per CDR3 protein. TCRdb's processing, not the authors', yielded these V and J calls. Here the sample spans 400,000 or so distinct CDR3 sequences, 28% being singletons. The gene calls are TRBV7-2 and TRBJ1-5; D might be TRBD1 (5 bases). The sample was PBMCs. This TCR came from a woman aged 18-49 years in good health. Here the CDR3 DNA reads TGTGCCGGCGCCGAGTCAGGGTATCAGCCCCAGCATTTT. Encoded protein: CAGAESGYQPQHF.